These T cell receptor beta chains were read from a single sample in a study of Ad26.COV2.S vaccination and SARS-CoV-2 variants. Sequencing was performed with immunoSEQ multiplex PCR; in TCRdb, only in-frame clones are kept and a portion is missing. The repertoire holds around 300,000 clones, with around nine tenths as singletons. Sequences were derived from peripheral blood, sampled in a trial of Ad26.COV2.S vaccine versus placebo. The receptor set was obtained from a person between 18 and 60 years old who received the Ad26.COV2.S COVID-19 vaccine or a placebo. The CDR3 runs from the conserved cysteine through the conserved F or W. The D gene is left open where the match is weak. Clone sizes are given selectively: once, few, many, or a class where the clone is expanded.

DNA	CDR3	D	size	J	V
TGTGCCACCAGCAGAGGGGGACAGGGAAGGTTTGCAGCTTTCTTT	CATSRGGQGRFAAFF	TRBD1	NA	TRBJ1-1	TRBV15
TGTGCCAGTCGACAGGGCGGAAAACACAATGAGCAGTTCTTC	CASRQGGKHNEQFF	TRBD1	few	TRBJ2-1	TRBV19
TGTGCCAGCAGCTTAGAACCGTACAATGAGCAGTTCTTC	CASSLEPYNEQFF	NA	NA	TRBJ2-1	TRBV7-9
TGTGCCAGCAGTGACTCTTCAGGGGGGGGCAATGAGCAGTTCTTC	CASSDSSGGGNEQFF	NA	NA	TRBJ2-1	TRBV6-4
TGTGCCAGCAGCGCAGGCCAATACGAGCAGTACTTC	CASSAGQYEQYF	NA	NA	TRBJ2-7	TRBV7-9
TGTGCCACCAAACCTCTAGCGGGAGGGGCAGGTGAGCAGTTCTTC	CATKPLAGGAGEQFF	TRBD2	NA	TRBJ2-1	TRBV6-5
TGTGCCAGCAGTACTAGCGGGGGTGGTACCGGGGAGCTGTTTTTT	CASSTSGGGTGELFF	TRBD2	NA	TRBJ2-2	TRBV6-6
TGTGCCTCTACGACTAGGACAGGCAATGAGCAGTTCTTC	CASTTRTGNEQFF	NA	NA	TRBJ2-1	TRBV30
TGTGCCAGCAGTTACGTCTCGAATTCACCCCTCCACTTT	CASSYVSNSPLHF	NA	NA	TRBJ1-6	TRBV6-5
TGTGCCAGCAGCATGGGACAGGGGGTGAAAGATACGCAGTATTTT	CASSMGQGVKDTQYF	TRBD1	NA	TRBJ2-3	TRBV5-4
TGCGCCAGCAGCGAAACCGGGACAGGGAACCTGAATGAGCAGTTCTTC	CASSETGTGNLNEQFF	TRBD1	NA	TRBJ2-1	TRBV5-1
TGTGCCAGCAGCGCCGGGTCTCCATTGGAAGAGACCCAGTACTTC	CASSAGSPLEETQYF	NA	NA	TRBJ2-5	TRBV9
TGTGCCAGCGCAACGCGACAGGGAGCTAACTATGGCTACACCTTC	CASATRQGANYGYTF	TRBD1	NA	TRBJ1-2	TRBV6-5
TGTGCCAGTAGTGGGGACTCGAAGTATCGCACAGATACGCAGTATTTT	CASSGDSKYRTDTQYF	NA	NA	TRBJ2-3	TRBV19
TGTGCCAGCAGTTACGTCCTCGGGGAGCAGTGGGCCTACGAGCAGTACTTC	CASSYVLGEQWAYEQYF	NA	NA	TRBJ2-7	TRBV6-2/TRBV6-3
TGTGCCAGCAGCCACTCGACTAGCGGGAGGCGTGAGCAGTTCTTC	CASSHSTSGRREQFF	TRBD2	NA	TRBJ2-1	TRBV9
TGCGCCAGCAGCCAAGTGGGGACTAGCGCGTACTTC	CASSQVGTSAYF	TRBD2	NA	TRBJ2-5	TRBV4-1
TGTGCCATCAGTGGAGGGGGCTATGGCTACACCTTC	CAISGGGYGYTF	NA	NA	TRBJ1-2	TRBV10-3
TGTGCCAGCAGTCTGGACAGGGTTCTTGGCTACACCTTC	CASSLDRVLGYTF	TRBD1	NA	TRBJ1-2	TRBV28
TGTGCCAGCACCCCCGGCGGTCGTGGGTCCTACGAGCAGTACTTC	CASTPGGRGSYEQYF	NA	NA	TRBJ2-7	TRBV7-8
TGTGCCACCCTGGGAGACTTTGGAGAGACCCAGTACTTC	CATLGDFGETQYF	NA	NA	TRBJ2-5	TRBV19
TGTGCCAGCAGCTTAGATCTACAGAACACCGGGGAGCTGTTTTTT	CASSLDLQNTGELFF	NA	NA	TRBJ2-2	TRBV7-2
TGTGCCAGCAGCTTACCGACTAGCGGTTCCTCCTACGAGCAGTACTTC	CASSLPTSGSSYEQYF	TRBD2	NA	TRBJ2-7	TRBV11-2
TGCGCCAGCAGCTCCCGCGCAACTAATGAAAAACTGTTTTTT	CASSSRATNEKLFF	NA	NA	TRBJ1-4	TRBV4-3
TGTGCCAGCAGCCAAGATTGGAGGGACACCGGGGAGCTGTTTTTT	CASSQDWRDTGELFF	NA	NA	TRBJ2-2	TRBV3-1/TRBV3-2
TGTGCCAGCAGTATGACAAGGACAGGGAGGCTTGGCTACACCTTC	CASSMTRTGRLGYTF	TRBD1	NA	TRBJ1-2	TRBV28
TGTGCCAGCAGCTTTTCAGGGGCCCTAGGCTACACCTTC	CASSFSGALGYTF	NA	NA	TRBJ1-2	TRBV5-4
TGTGCCAGCAGCCTGGACAGATTTTCTGGAAACACCATATATTTT	CASSLDRFSGNTIYF	NA	NA	TRBJ1-3	TRBV7-9
TGTGCCAGCAGCTTAGATCCAGGGGGCTCTAGTAATTCACCCCTCCACTTT	CASSLDPGGSSNSPLHF	TRBD1	NA	TRBJ1-6	TRBV11-2
TGTGCCATCAGTGCAGCAGGGGCGGCTGGGGCCAACGTCCTGACTTTC	CAISAAGAAGANVLTF	NA	NA	TRBJ2-6	TRBV10-3
TGTGCCAGCAGCCCCAGTAGGAACACCATATATTTT	CASSPSRNTIYF	NA	NA	TRBJ1-3	TRBV9
TGTGCCAGCAGCGTAGATGGCAGGGGGACTACAGATACGCAGTATTTT	CASSVDGRGTTDTQYF	NA	NA	TRBJ2-3	TRBV9
TGTGCCAGCAGGGAAGGAGGGAGCGAGCAGTACTTC	CASREGGSEQYF	NA	NA	TRBJ2-7	TRBV2